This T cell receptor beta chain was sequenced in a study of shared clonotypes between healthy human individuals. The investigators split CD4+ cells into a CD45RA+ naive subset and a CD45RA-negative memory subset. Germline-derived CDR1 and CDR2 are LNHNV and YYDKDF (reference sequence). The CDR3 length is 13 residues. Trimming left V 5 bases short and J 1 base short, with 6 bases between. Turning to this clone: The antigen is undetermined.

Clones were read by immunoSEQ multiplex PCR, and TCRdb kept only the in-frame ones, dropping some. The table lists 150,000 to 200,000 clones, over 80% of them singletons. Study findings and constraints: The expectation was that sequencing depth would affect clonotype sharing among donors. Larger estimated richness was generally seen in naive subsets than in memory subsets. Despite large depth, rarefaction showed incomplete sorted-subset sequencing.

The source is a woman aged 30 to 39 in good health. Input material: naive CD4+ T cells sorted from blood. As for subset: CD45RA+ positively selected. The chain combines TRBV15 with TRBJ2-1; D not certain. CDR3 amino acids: CATSGKSYNEQFF. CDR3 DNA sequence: TGTGCCACCAGCGGGAAGTCCTACAATGAGCAGTTCTTC.